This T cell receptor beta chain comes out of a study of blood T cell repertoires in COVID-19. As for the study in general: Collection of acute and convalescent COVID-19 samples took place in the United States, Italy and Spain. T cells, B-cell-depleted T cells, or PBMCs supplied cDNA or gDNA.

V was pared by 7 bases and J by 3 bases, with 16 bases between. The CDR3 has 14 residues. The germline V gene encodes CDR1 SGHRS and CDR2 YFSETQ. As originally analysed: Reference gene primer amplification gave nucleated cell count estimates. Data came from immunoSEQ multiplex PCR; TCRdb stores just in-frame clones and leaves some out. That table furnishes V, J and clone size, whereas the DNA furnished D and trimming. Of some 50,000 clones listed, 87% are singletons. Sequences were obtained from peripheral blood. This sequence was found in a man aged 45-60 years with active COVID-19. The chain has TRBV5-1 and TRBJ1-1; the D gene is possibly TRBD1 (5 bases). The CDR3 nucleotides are TGCGCCAGCGGACCGGGCGGGGGGGACACTGAAGCTTTCTTT. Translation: CASGPGGGDTEAFF.